This entry is about one T cell receptor (beta chain). This CDR3 is built from 15 residues. Germline CDR1 and CDR2: LGHNT and FRNRAP. Trimming left V 0 bases short and J 4 bases short, with 12 bases between. These data are taken from a study of blood T cell repertoires in COVID-19. Study-wide background: Acute and convalescent COVID-19 samples came from the United States, Italy and Spain. Sources were T cells, B-cell-depleted T cells, or PBMCs; the material itself was cDNA or gDNA.

Original processing notes: Nucleated cell counts were estimated from reference gene primer amplification. The method was immunoSEQ multiplex PCR; TCRdb's version includes in-frame clones alone and lacks a portion of them. D and trimming come from the DNA, and the V and J calls and clone size come from that table. The table has tens of thousands of clones, around 86% seen once. The clonotype comes from a man aged 50 to 59 with active or convalescent COVID-19. The J gene is TRBJ1-2, the V gene TRBV12-5, with D possibly TRBD1 on 6 matching bases. The sample taken for sequencing was peripheral blood. The CDR3 DNA is TGTGCTAGTGGTTTGGTACAAGGGACATCCTATGGCTACACCTTC. Its protein product is CASGLVQGTSYGYTF.